This T cell receptor (beta chain) was recorded in a study of glioma-infiltrating T cells. Study-level results: Shared blood CDR3 signature motifs marked patients with low tissue-blood divergence.

This clonotype was observed a few times. Its cognate antigen is unknown. The iRepertoire nested amplicon-rescue multiplex PCR amplified TCR alpha and beta CDR3s from RNA. Input was about 95-400 ng of tissue mRNA or PBMC total RNA. TCRdb independently ran MiXCR on the multiplex PCR reads; one entry per CDR3 protein. The sample consists of 300,000 to 450,000 distinct CDR3 sequences, about 40% of them appearing once. Sample: glioma tissue, nonneoplastic brain tissue, or PBMCs (not recorded which). This receptor was obtained from a human donor with low-grade glioma or glioblastoma, undergoing nonglioma brain surgery, or in good health (not recorded which).

The CDR3 protein is CATSRDGVGDGYTF. CDR3 sequence (DNA): TGTGCCACCAGCAGAGATGGGGTAGGGGACGGCTACACCTTC. The chain combines TRBV15 with TRBJ1-2; D perhaps matches TRBD1 (5 bases). CDR1 LNHNV and CDR2 YYDKDF come from the germline V gene (reference sequence). Trimming cost V 0 bases and J 8 bases, with 13 bases left between them. The CDR3 runs to 14 residues.